This T cell receptor beta chain comes out of a study of blood T cell repertoires in COVID-19. Study summary: Donors in the United States, Italy and Spain gave samples during acute or convalescent COVID-19. PBMCs, B-cell-depleted T cells, or T cells were the source of the cDNA or gDNA that made up the material.

Participants came from about two dozen US areas, aged about 18 to 89 years. Grouping used clinical history reported by participants in a survey and questionnaire. This CDR3 is 15 amino acids long. Trimming cost V 0 bases and J 7 bases; bases outside gene matches: 7. Germline loops: CDR1 SQVTM, CDR2 ANQGSEA. Data came from immunoSEQ multiplex PCR; TCRdb stores just in-frame clones and leaves some out. The table lists hundreds of thousands of clones, around nine tenths of them singletons, with 1.4% in the top ten. Sequencing was carried out using PBMCs or T cells enriched from blood (not recorded which). This sequence joins TRBV29-1 and TRBJ2-2; 8 nucleotides agree with TRBD2. The origin of this receptor is a woman under 30 who had been exposed to COVID-19. For the CDR3, the DNA is TGCAGCGTTGAAGATCACGGACTAGCAGGCGGGGAGCTGTTTTTT. Translating it yields CSVEDHGLAGGELFF.